This TCR beta chain was observed in a study of cytomegalovirus exposure and HLA in healthy donors. Regarding the study as a whole: CMV serostatus stood as the only immune exposure information on hand. Within an earlier analysis, most TCR beta V segments proved productive either about 87% or about 30% of the time.

CDR3 length: 14 residues. With V trimmed by 3 bases and J by 4 bases, 5 bases remained unmatched. Looked up from germline, CDR1 is MNHNS and CDR2 is SASEGT. With respect to this clone: Its specificity is unknown.

PCR was performed using 60 Vbeta and 13 Jbeta primers. Sequencing used immunoSEQ multiplex PCR; TCRdb keeps in-frame clones, though not all of them. The sample records over 100,000 clones, roughly 69% being singletons. Sequenced material: PBMCs. This receptor was taken from a woman aged 25-40 years in good health and CMV-seronegative. This chain joins TRBV6-1 and TRBJ2-7, with 8 bases matching TRBD1. CDR3 in amino acids: CASSELQGVYEQYF. CDR3 in DNA: TGTGCCAGCAGTGAGCTACAGGGGGTTTACGAGCAGTACTTC.